This is a list of T cell receptor beta chains from one sample in a study of blood T cell repertoires in COVID-19. The table came from immunoSEQ multiplex PCR; TCRdb's copy has only in-frame clones and leaves some out. This sample has 99,000 or so clones, with over 75% found just once. Input material: peripheral blood. These receptors came from a man over 45 with acute or convalescent COVID-19. The CDR3 runs from the conserved cysteine through the conserved F or W. The D gene is left open where the match is weak. Part of the rows lack a size; the others show once, few, many or a class for expanded clones.

clone size: -
D gene: TRBD1
J gene: TRBJ2-5
V gene: TRBV28
CDR3 DNA: TGTGCCAGCAGTTTAGGTGTCGGACAGGGTAGAAAGACCCAGTACTTC
CDR3 protein: CASSLGVGQGRKTQYF

clone size: -
D gene: -
J gene: TRBJ2-5
V gene: TRBV3-1/TRBV3-2
CDR3 DNA: TGTGCCAGCAGCCAAGAATATCAGACCCAGTACTTC
CDR3 protein: CASSQEYQTQYF

clone size: -
D gene: -
J gene: TRBJ2-7
V gene: TRBV4-1
CDR3 DNA: TGCGCCAGCGGGGTAGAGGCAGGGGCTTCCTACGAGCAGTACTTC
CDR3 protein: CASGVEAGASYEQYF

clone size: -
D gene: TRBD1
J gene: TRBJ2-1
V gene: TRBV14
CDR3 DNA: TGTGCCAGCAGCCATTCCTGGACAGGAGTTGGTGAGCAGTTCTTC
CDR3 protein: CASSHSWTGVGEQFF

clone size: -
D gene: TRBD1
J gene: TRBJ1-2
V gene: TRBV7-9
CDR3 DNA: TGTGCCAGCAGCTTCGGGCAGGGGGATGCTGGCTACACCTTC
CDR3 protein: CASSFGQGDAGYTF

clone size: -
D gene: TRBD1
J gene: TRBJ1-1
V gene: TRBV18
CDR3 DNA: TGTGCCAGCTCACCGAAACAGGGGTTGGTGAACACTGAAGCTTTCTTT
CDR3 protein: CASSPKQGLVNTEAFF

clone size: -
D gene: -
J gene: TRBJ2-2
V gene: TRBV11-2
CDR3 DNA: TGTGCCAGCAGCTCCTCCCGGGACAACCGCGCCGGGGAGCTGTTTTTT
CDR3 protein: CASSSSRDNRAGELFF

clone size: -
D gene: -
J gene: TRBJ2-7
V gene: TRBV28
CDR3 DNA: TGTGCCAGCAGTTTGGGCCTGCCTGACCACGAGCAGTACTTC
CDR3 protein: CASSLGLPDHEQYF

clone size: few
D gene: -
J gene: TRBJ1-1
V gene: TRBV10-1
CDR3 DNA: TGCGCCAGCAGTGATAGCCCACTAAACACTGAAGCTTTCTTT
CDR3 protein: CASSDSPLNTEAFF

clone size: -
D gene: -
J gene: TRBJ1-2
V gene: TRBV5-6
CDR3 DNA: TGTGCCAGCAGCCCGGACAGTGTAGCTAACTATGGCTACACCTTC
CDR3 protein: CASSPDSVANYGYTF

clone size: -
D gene: -
J gene: TRBJ2-2
V gene: TRBV7-9
CDR3 DNA: TGTGCCAGCAGCTTGGGGGGGCCGAACACCGGGGAGCTGTTTTTT
CDR3 protein: CASSLGGPNTGELFF

clone size: -
D gene: -
J gene: TRBJ1-5
V gene: TRBV10-3
CDR3 DNA: TGTGCCATCAATTCGGACTGGAATCAGCCCCAGCATTTT
CDR3 protein: CAINSDWNQPQHF

clone size: -
D gene: -
J gene: TRBJ2-3
V gene: TRBV1
CDR3 DNA: TGCACCAGCAGCCAAGGGGAGCAGGACACAGATACGCAGTATTTT
CDR3 protein: CTSSQGEQDTDTQYF

clone size: -
D gene: -
J gene: TRBJ2-3
V gene: TRBV21-1
CDR3 DNA: TGTGCCAGCAGCAAGGTACTAGCGTGGGATACGCAGTATTTT
CDR3 protein: CASSKVLAWDTQYF

clone size: -
D gene: -
J gene: TRBJ1-3
V gene: TRBV7-9
CDR3 DNA: TGTGCCAGCACCACCCAGGGATCTTTCGGTGGAAACACCATATATTTT
CDR3 protein: CASTTQGSFGGNTIYF

clone size: -
D gene: -
J gene: TRBJ1-4
V gene: TRBV7-9
CDR3 DNA: TGTGCCAGCAGCTTAGGCGGAACGACTAATGAAAAACTGTTTTTT
CDR3 protein: CASSLGGTTNEKLFF

clone size: -
D gene: -
J gene: TRBJ1-1
V gene: TRBV5-4
CDR3 DNA: TGTGCCAGCAGCGTATCCGACAGGAACACTGAAGCTTTCTTT
CDR3 protein: CASSVSDRNTEAFF

clone size: -
D gene: -
J gene: TRBJ2-1
V gene: TRBV9
CDR3 DNA: TGTGCCAGCAGCGTACGCGGGGCCTACAATGAGCAGTTCTTC
CDR3 protein: CASSVRGAYNEQFF

clone size: -
D gene: -
J gene: TRBJ1-2
V gene: TRBV3-1/TRBV3-2
CDR3 DNA: TGTGCCAGCAGCCAAGGGCGGGACTTTGGCTACACCTTC
CDR3 protein: CASSQGRDFGYTF

clone size: -
D gene: TRBD1
J gene: TRBJ2-7
V gene: TRBV9
CDR3 DNA: TGTGCCAGCAGCTCCCGACAGGGGCACGAGCAGTACTTC
CDR3 protein: CASSSRQGHEQYF

clone size: -
D gene: -
J gene: TRBJ2-1
V gene: TRBV18
CDR3 DNA: TGTGCCAGCTCACCACCTTCAGGGAATAATGAGCAGTTCTTC
CDR3 protein: CASSPPSGNNEQFF

clone size: -
D gene: -
J gene: TRBJ1-4
V gene: TRBV28
CDR3 DNA: TGTGCCAGCAGTTTAGTCACAGGCTCTGGTGAAAAACTGTTTTTT
CDR3 protein: CASSLVTGSGEKLFF

clone size: -
D gene: TRBD1
J gene: TRBJ2-5
V gene: TRBV6-5
CDR3 DNA: TGTGCCAGCAGTTATAGTAGGACAGGGGGTCAAGAGACCCAGTACTTC
CDR3 protein: CASSYSRTGGQETQYF

clone size: -
D gene: -
J gene: TRBJ1-6
V gene: TRBV10-3
CDR3 DNA: TGTGCCATCAGTGAGATTGAGAGGAATTCACCCCTCCACTTT
CDR3 protein: CAISEIERNSPLHF

clone size: once
D gene: -
J gene: TRBJ1-1
V gene: TRBV4-1
CDR3 DNA: TGCGCCAGCAGCCAAGCAGGCAGAAGGGGCATGAACACTGAAGCTTTCTTT
CDR3 protein: CASSQAGRRGMNTEAFF

clone size: -
D gene: -
J gene: TRBJ2-1
V gene: TRBV19
CDR3 DNA: TGTGCCAGTGCCCTGGCCCGGACAATCAGGTGGAATGAGCAGTTCTTC
CDR3 protein: CASALARTIRWNEQFF

clone size: -
D gene: TRBD2
J gene: TRBJ2-4
V gene: TRBV6-5
CDR3 DNA: TGTGCCAGCACCCAAGCGGGAGGGCCAAACATTCAGTACTTC
CDR3 protein: CASTQAGGPNIQYF

clone size: -
D gene: -
J gene: TRBJ2-2
V gene: TRBV9
CDR3 DNA: TGTGCCAGCAGCGTAGAAGCAGGGGAGCTGTTTTTT
CDR3 protein: CASSVEAGELFF

clone size: -
D gene: TRBD2
J gene: TRBJ2-1
V gene: TRBV5-1
CDR3 DNA: TGCGCCAGCAGACTAGCGAGCTCCTACAATGAGCAGTTCTTC
CDR3 protein: CASRLASSYNEQFF

clone size: -
D gene: -
J gene: TRBJ2-5
V gene: TRBV24-1
CDR3 DNA: TGTGCCACCAGTGATTTGCCGGGGTCTATCGGGAAAGAGACCCAGTACTTC
CDR3 protein: CATSDLPGSIGKETQYF

clone size: -
D gene: TRBD1
J gene: TRBJ2-4
V gene: TRBV19
CDR3 DNA: TGTGCCAGTAGTAAGGGGGCTTTCGCCAAAAACATTCAGTACTTC
CDR3 protein: CASSKGAFAKNIQYF

clone size: -
D gene: -
J gene: TRBJ1-3
V gene: TRBV6-5
CDR3 DNA: TGTGCCAGCACTCGGACAGGAAACACCATATATTTT
CDR3 protein: CASTRTGNTIYF

clone size: -
D gene: -
J gene: TRBJ2-2
V gene: TRBV5-1
CDR3 DNA: TGCGCCAGCAGCTTGGCCCAGGCGGGACAGACGAACACCGGGGAGCTGTTTTTT
CDR3 protein: CASSLAQAGQTNTGELFF

clone size: -
D gene: -
J gene: TRBJ2-7
V gene: TRBV10-3
CDR3 DNA: TGTGCCATCAGTGCCCAGGCGGGGGAGCAGTACTTC
CDR3 protein: CAISAQAGEQYF

clone size: -
D gene: TRBD2
J gene: TRBJ2-1
V gene: TRBV28
CDR3 DNA: TGTGCCAGCAGACTAGCGGGGGCCTACGTCTACAATGAGCAGTTCTTC
CDR3 protein: CASRLAGAYVYNEQFF

clone size: -
D gene: -
J gene: TRBJ2-3
V gene: TRBV10-3
CDR3 DNA: TGTGCCATCAGTGAAGTCTCTAGCCCCCTTAGCACAGATACGCAGTATTTT
CDR3 protein: CAISEVSSPLSTDTQYF

clone size: -
D gene: -
J gene: TRBJ2-3
V gene: TRBV7-3
CDR3 DNA: TGTGCCAGCAGCGCTGGGGCCTCAGATACGCAGTATTTT
CDR3 protein: CASSAGASDTQYF

clone size: -
D gene: -
J gene: TRBJ2-7
V gene: TRBV4-1
CDR3 DNA: TGCGCCAGCAGCCAAGGATCCGGGAACTCCTACGAGCAGTACTTC
CDR3 protein: CASSQGSGNSYEQYF

clone size: -
D gene: -
J gene: TRBJ2-6
V gene: TRBV13
CDR3 DNA: TGTGCCAGCAGCTTAGCAGGGGCCAACGTCCTGACTTTC
CDR3 protein: CASSLAGANVLTF

clone size: -
D gene: -
J gene: TRBJ1-6
V gene: TRBV28
CDR3 DNA: TGTGCCAGCAGGACTCAGTATAATAATTCACCCCTCCACTTT
CDR3 protein: CASRTQYNNSPLHF

clone size: -
D gene: -
J gene: TRBJ1-5
V gene: TRBV10-3
CDR3 DNA: TGTGCCATCTATCTGCCTGTTTTGGCCATCAATCAGCCCCAGCATTTT
CDR3 protein: CAIYLPVLAINQPQHF

clone size: -
D gene: TRBD1
J gene: TRBJ1-2
V gene: TRBV5-4
CDR3 DNA: TGTGCCAGCAGCTCGGGACAGTACTATGGCTACACCTTC
CDR3 protein: CASSSGQYYGYTF

clone size: -
D gene: -
J gene: TRBJ1-5
V gene: TRBV4-1
CDR3 DNA: TGCGCCAGCAGCCAAAGTCAGGGGAGGGTTAGCAATCAGCCCCAGCATTTT
CDR3 protein: CASSQSQGRVSNQPQHF

clone size: -
D gene: TRBD1
J gene: TRBJ1-2
V gene: TRBV5-1
CDR3 DNA: TGCGCCAGCAGCTCGGACAGGGCGAACTATGGCTACACCTTC
CDR3 protein: CASSSDRANYGYTF

clone size: once
D gene: -
J gene: TRBJ1-1
V gene: TRBV19
CDR3 DNA: TGTGCCAGTAGTATACCCGACAGGTTAAACACTGAAGCTTTCTTT
CDR3 protein: CASSIPDRLNTEAFF

clone size: -
D gene: -
J gene: TRBJ1-1
V gene: TRBV7-9
CDR3 DNA: TGTGCCAGCAGCTTATCTGACAGTGACACTGAAGCTTTCTTT
CDR3 protein: CASSLSDSDTEAFF

clone size: -
D gene: TRBD2
J gene: TRBJ2-1
V gene: TRBV6-1
CDR3 DNA: TGTGCCAGCAGTGAAGCATGGCGGGAGGACACCTACAATGAGCAGTTCTTC
CDR3 protein: CASSEAWREDTYNEQFF

clone size: -
D gene: TRBD2
J gene: TRBJ2-3
V gene: TRBV5-4
CDR3 DNA: TGTGCCAGCAGCTATCAGCGGGGGGGCACAGATACGCAGTATTTT
CDR3 protein: CASSYQRGGTDTQYF

clone size: -
D gene: -
J gene: TRBJ1-1
V gene: TRBV7-9
CDR3 DNA: TGTGCCAGCAGCTCGGGACAGAACACTGAAGCTTTCTTT
CDR3 protein: CASSSGQNTEAFF

clone size: -
D gene: -
J gene: TRBJ1-2
V gene: TRBV28
CDR3 DNA: TGTGCCAGCGTTCCCTCGGCTAACTATGGCTACACCTTC
CDR3 protein: CASVPSANYGYTF

clone size: -
D gene: -
J gene: TRBJ2-7
V gene: TRBV27
CDR3 DNA: TGTGCCAGCAGTTTTGTCGGGGAGGCCTACGAGCAGTACTTC
CDR3 protein: CASSFVGEAYEQYF

clone size: -
D gene: -
J gene: TRBJ2-1
V gene: TRBV18
CDR3 DNA: TGTGCCAGCTCACTTAGCGACTCCTACAATGAGCAGTTCTTC
CDR3 protein: CASSLSDSYNEQFF